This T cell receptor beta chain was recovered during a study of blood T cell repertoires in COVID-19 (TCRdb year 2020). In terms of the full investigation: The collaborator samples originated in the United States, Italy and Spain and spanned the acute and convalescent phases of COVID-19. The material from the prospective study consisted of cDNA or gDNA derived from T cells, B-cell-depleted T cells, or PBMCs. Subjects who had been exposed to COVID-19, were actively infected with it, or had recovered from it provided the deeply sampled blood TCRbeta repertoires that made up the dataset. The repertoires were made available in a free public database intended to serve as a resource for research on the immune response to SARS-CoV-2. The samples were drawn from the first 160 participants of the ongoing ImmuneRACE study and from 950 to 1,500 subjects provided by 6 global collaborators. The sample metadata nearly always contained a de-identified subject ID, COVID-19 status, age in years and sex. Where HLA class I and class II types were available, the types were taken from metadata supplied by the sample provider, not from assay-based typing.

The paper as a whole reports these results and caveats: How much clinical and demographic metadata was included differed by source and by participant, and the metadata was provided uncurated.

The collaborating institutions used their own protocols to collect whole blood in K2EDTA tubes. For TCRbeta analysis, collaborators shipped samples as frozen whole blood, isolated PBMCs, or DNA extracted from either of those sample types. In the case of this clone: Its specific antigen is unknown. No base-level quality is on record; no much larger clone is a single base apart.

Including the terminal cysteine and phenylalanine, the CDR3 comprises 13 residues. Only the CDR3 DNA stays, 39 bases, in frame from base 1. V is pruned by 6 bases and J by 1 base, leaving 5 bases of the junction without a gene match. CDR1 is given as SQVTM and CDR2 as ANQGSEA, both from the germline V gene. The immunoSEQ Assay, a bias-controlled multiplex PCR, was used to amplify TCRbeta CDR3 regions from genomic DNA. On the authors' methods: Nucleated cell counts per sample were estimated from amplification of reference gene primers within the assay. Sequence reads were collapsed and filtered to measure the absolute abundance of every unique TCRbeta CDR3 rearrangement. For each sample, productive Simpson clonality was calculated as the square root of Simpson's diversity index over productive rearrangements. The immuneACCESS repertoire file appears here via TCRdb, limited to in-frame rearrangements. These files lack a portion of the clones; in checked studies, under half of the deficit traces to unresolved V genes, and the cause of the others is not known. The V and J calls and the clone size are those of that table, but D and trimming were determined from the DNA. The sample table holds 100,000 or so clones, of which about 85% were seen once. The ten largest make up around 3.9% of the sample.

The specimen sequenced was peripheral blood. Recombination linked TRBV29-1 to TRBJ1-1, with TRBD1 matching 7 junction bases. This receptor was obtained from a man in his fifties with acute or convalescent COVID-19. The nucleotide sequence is TGCAGCGTCGCCGGGACAGCGAACACTGAAGCTTTCTTT. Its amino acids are CSVAGTANTEAFF.